The subject of this entry is one T cell receptor beta chain. This sample is drawn from a study of blood T cell dynamics during melanoma immunotherapy. Time point here: pre-treatment baseline. Only in-frame clones appear in the TCRdb table, and some are missing; sequencing was by immunoSEQ multiplex PCR. The sample has roughly 22,000 clones, around 85% seen once. The CDR3 sequence is 14 residues long. Germline loops: CDR1 SGDLS, CDR2 YYNGEE. V was clipped by 0 bases and J by 6 bases, with 10 bases between them. The chain links TRBV9 to TRBJ2-1; tentative D call: TRBD1 (6 bases). Specimen: blood, collected from a patient treated with checkpoint blockade. This clonotype originated in a human donor with melanoma. The CDR3 DNA sequence: TGTGCCAGCAGCGTAGATAGGGGGTTCAATGAGCAGTTCTTC. Its translation: CASSVDRGFNEQFF.